The entry below describes one T cell receptor (beta chain). The target antigen is unknown. Different DNA sequences within this sample yield the same CDR3. Sampling times: baseline, cycle 4 day 1, cycle 7 day 1. This sample is drawn from a study of OX40 agonist ivuxolimab in advanced cancers. About the research overall: With a range of roughly 20 to 85, age averaged approximately 55 years, and around 80% were male.

Measured with immunoSEQ multiplex PCR; TCRdb has only the in-frame clones, and not every one. This table has roughly 60,000 clones, around 84% appearing once. Study-level points and caveats: Part of the nonresponder group also had normalized T-cell clonal expansion that was low. Doses of 0.1 to 3.0 mg/kg were accompanied by clonal expansion of CD4+ and CD8+ blood T cells by week 6.

The CDR3 covers 13 residues. Looked up from germline, CDR1 is SEHNR and CDR2 is FQNEAQ (reference sequence). V lost 6 bases, J lost 0 bases, and 7 bases lay in between. Here the sequenced sample was CD4+ or CD8+ T cells sorted from blood, taken in a trial of the OX40 agonist ivuxolimab. The receptor was isolated from an adult with an advanced solid tumor such as melanoma, head and neck, liver or kidney cancer. The chain recombines TRBV7-9 with TRBJ2-3; D uncertain. CDR3 bases: TGTGCCAGCAGTCCCATCAGCACAGATACGCAGTATTTT. Residues: CASSPISTDTQYF.